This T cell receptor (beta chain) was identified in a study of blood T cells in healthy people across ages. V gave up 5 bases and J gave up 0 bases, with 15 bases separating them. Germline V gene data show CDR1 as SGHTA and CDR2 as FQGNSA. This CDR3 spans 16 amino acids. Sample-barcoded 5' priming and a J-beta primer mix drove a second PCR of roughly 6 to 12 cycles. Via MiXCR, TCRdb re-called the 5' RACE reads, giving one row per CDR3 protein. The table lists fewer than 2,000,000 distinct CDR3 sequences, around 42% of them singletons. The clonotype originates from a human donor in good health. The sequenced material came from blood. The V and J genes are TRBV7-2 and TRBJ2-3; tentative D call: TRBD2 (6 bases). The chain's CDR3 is CASSIPGLLSTDTQYF. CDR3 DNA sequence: TGTGCCAGCAGCATCCCGGGACTCCTTAGCACAGATACGCAGTATTTT.